A selection of T cell receptor beta chains follows, all from one sample in a study of identical twins. TCRdb analysed the 5' RACE reads with MiXCR anew, one entry per CDR3 protein. The sample has hundreds of thousands of distinct CDR3 sequences, around 6.1% seen once. The sample consisted of naive T cells sorted from blood. The receptors stem from a man younger than 35 in good health. CDR3s include the opening cysteine and the closing phenylalanine or tryptophan. The order of the fields is J gene, D gene, CDR3 length, clone size, V gene, CDR3 protein, CDR3 DNA. A D gene is named only where the DNA matches it firmly. Not every row has a clone size; where given, it reads once, few, many or a size class.

>TRBJ1-5|.|18|.|TRBV11-3
CASSPSPIGAGIGQPQHF
TGTGCCAGCAGTCCCAGCCCGATTGGGGCAGGTATAGGTCAGCCCCAGCATTTT
>TRBJ2-5|.|18|.|TRBV9
CASSPRRGARVPQETQYF
TGTGCCAGCAGCCCCCGGAGGGGCGCTCGGGTCCCCCAAGAGACCCAGTACTTC
>TRBJ2-4|.|15|.|TRBV7-9
CASSLASGAKNIQYF
TGTGCCAGCAGCTTAGCATCGGGAGCCAAAAACATTCAGTACTTC
>TRBJ2-7|TRBD2|14|few|TRBV7-9
CASSWDSGNYEQYF
TGTGCCAGCAGCTGGGATAGCGGGAACTACGAGCAGTACTTC
>TRBJ2-1|.|12|many|TRBV2
CASLKATNEQFF
TGTGCCAGCCTCAAGGCCACCAATGAGCAGTTCTTC
>TRBJ2-1|TRBD2|14|many|TRBV12-3/TRBV12-4
CASSGLAGVGEQFF
TGTGCCAGCAGCGGACTAGCGGGAGTCGGTGAGCAGTTCTTC
>TRBJ2-1|TRBD1|18|.|TRBV6-2/TRBV6-3
CASSYPPPRGQKNNEQFF
TGTGCCAGCAGTTACCCACCCCCCAGGGGGCAAAAGAACAATGAGCAGTTCTTC
>TRBJ1-1|.|14|many|TRBV5-1
CASSWGNPTTEAFF
TGCGCCAGCAGCTGGGGGAATCCGACCACTGAAGCTTTCTTT
>TRBJ2-3|.|14|few|TRBV24-1
CATSLSGQPYTQYF
TGTGCCACCAGTTTATCAGGTCAACCCTACACGCAGTATTTT
>TRBJ1-3|TRBD1|16|few|TRBV5-1
CASSLVGTVGGNTIYF
TGCGCCAGCAGCTTGGTTGGGACAGTTGGAGGAAACACCATATATTTT
>TRBJ2-1|TRBD1|17|.|TRBV7-2
CASSLRRDRGSYNEQFF
TGTGCCAGCAGCCTGCGCCGGGACAGGGGTTCCTACAATGAGCAGTTCTTC
>TRBJ2-1|.|14|.|TRBV12-3/TRBV12-4
CASSSGARAGEQFF
TGTGCCAGCAGTTCTGGGGCCCGCGCGGGTGAGCAGTTCTTC
>TRBJ2-3|.|15|many|TRBV18
CASSPRDFNTDTQYF
TGTGCCAGCTCACCACGGGACTTCAACACAGATACGCAGTATTTT
>TRBJ2-5|TRBD2|15|.|TRBV7-2
CASIRYGGREETQYF
TGTGCCAGCATCCGGTATGGCGGGAGAGAAGAGACCCAGTACTTC
>TRBJ1-4|.|14|many|TRBV4-2
CASMYTGAAEKLFF
TGTGCCAGCATGTATACAGGCGCGGCTGAAAAACTGTTTTTT
>TRBJ1-2|.|13|many|TRBV20-1
CSVSLTGFYGYTF
TGCAGTGTTAGCTTGACAGGATTCTATGGCTACACCTTC
>TRBJ2-3|TRBD2|15|.|TRBV6-1
CASRTSGMSTDTQYF
TGTGCCAGCAGGACTAGCGGGATGAGCACAGATACGCAGTATTTT
>TRBJ2-3|.|15|many|TRBV12-3/TRBV12-4
CASSLDPHGTDTQYF
TGTGCCAGCAGTTTAGACCCGCATGGCACAGATACGCAGTATTTT
>TRBJ2-5|TRBD2|15|.|TRBV20-1
CSATLTSGRKETQYF
TGCAGTGCTACGTTGACTAGCGGGAGGAAGGAGACCCAGTACTTC
>TRBJ2-2|.|13|many|TRBV20-1
CSAIGLNTGELFF
TGCAGTGCTATCGGACTGAACACCGGGGAGCTGTTTTTT
>TRBJ2-7|.|15|few|TRBV19
CASSLAIGARYEQYF
TGTGCCAGTAGCCTAGCGATAGGAGCTCGGTACGAGCAGTACTTC
>TRBJ2-5|.|15|many|TRBV6-5
CASSYSIGRKETQYF
TGTGCCAGCAGTTACTCGATTGGGCGTAAAGAGACCCAGTACTTC
>TRBJ2-4|.|24|.|TRBV6-2/TRBV6-3
CASSWASRVGAETERALAKNIQYF
TGTGCCAGCAGTTGGGCTAGCCGGGTGGGGGCGGAAACCGAACGAGCCCTAGCCAAAAACATTCAGTACTTC
>TRBJ1-4|.|15|many|TRBV7-9
CASSSRTATNEKLFF
TGTGCCAGCAGCTCCCGGACGGCAACTAATGAAAAACTGTTTTTT
>TRBJ1-5|.|14|many|TRBV20-1
CSVTGGSDNQPQHF
TGCAGTGTTACGGGAGGGTCTGACAATCAGCCCCAGCATTTT
>TRBJ2-1|.|15|many|TRBV29-1
CYARGQPNSGNEQFF
TGCTACGCCCGGGGCCAACCGAATAGCGGAAATGAGCAGTTCTTC
>TRBJ2-4|TRBD1|18|.|TRBV4-3
CASSHLARDRQPGNIQYF
TGCGCCAGCAGCCACCTGGCCCGGGACAGGCAGCCAGGGAACATTCAGTACTTC
>TRBJ2-5|.|11|few|TRBV20-1
CSARLPETQYF
TGCAGTGCTAGACTCCCTGAGACCCAGTACTTC
>TRBJ1-5|.|14|.|TRBV6-1
CASSEAEGWQPQHF
TGTGCCAGCAGTGAGGCAGAGGGTTGGCAGCCCCAGCATTTT
>TRBJ2-1|TRBD2|14|few|TRBV7-9
CASSVAGTSDEQFF
TGTGCCAGCAGCGTCGCCGGGACTAGCGACGAGCAGTTCTTC
>TRBJ2-5|.|14|many|TRBV12-3/TRBV12-4
CASSPRTLQETQYF
TGTGCCAGCAGTCCCCGGACCTTACAAGAGACCCAGTACTTC
>TRBJ1-2|TRBD1|16|many|TRBV12-3/TRBV12-4
CASSLDARGRVYGYTF
TGTGCCAGCAGTTTAGATGCCAGGGGGCGCGTCTATGGCTACACCTTC
>TRBJ2-1|TRBD2|16|.|TRBV24-1
CATSDPPGLRSDEQFF
TGTGCCACCAGTGACCCCCCGGGACTACGGAGTGATGAGCAGTTCTTC
>TRBJ2-7|.|14|many|TRBV7-2
CASSLWGSSYEQYF
TGTGCCAGCAGCTTATGGGGGAGCTCCTACGAGCAGTACTTC
>TRBJ1-1|.|13|few|TRBV27
CASSLARGAEAFF
TGTGCCAGCAGTTTAGCCAGGGGTGCTGAAGCTTTCTTT
>TRBJ2-3|TRBD2|14|many|TRBV6-1
CASSPGTSVDTQYF
TGTGCCAGCAGCCCCGGGACTAGCGTGGATACGCAGTATTTT
>TRBJ2-1|.|10|many|TRBV29-1
CSVEGNEQFF
TGCAGCGTTGAGGGAAATGAGCAGTTCTTC
>TRBJ1-6|.|13|many|TRBV5-1
CASSPLASSPLHF
TGCGCCAGCAGCCCATTGGCGAGTTCACCCCTCCACTTT
>TRBJ2-5|.|16|few|TRBV4-1
CASSQGFGGYIETQYF
TGCGCCAGCAGCCAAGGGTTCGGTGGTTACATAGAGACCCAGTACTTC
>TRBJ2-1|TRBD2|15|many|TRBV2
CASSVSREGPNEQFF
TGTGCCAGCAGCGTCTCGCGGGAGGGCCCGAATGAGCAGTTCTTC
>TRBJ1-3|.|16|many|TRBV11-2
CASSLFRGDSGNTIYF
TGTGCCAGCAGCTTATTTCGGGGCGACTCTGGAAACACCATATATTTT
>TRBJ2-3|.|16|few|TRBV25-1
CASSEFTGRSTDTQYF
TGTGCCAGCAGTGAATTTACAGGGCGTAGCACAGATACGCAGTATTTT
>TRBJ2-7|.|16|.|TRBV13
CASSRGRLADTYEQYF
TGTGCCAGCAGCCGCGGCAGGCTAGCCGATACCTACGAGCAGTACTTC
>TRBJ1-2|TRBD1|16|few|TRBV10-3
CAISESGQGANYGYTF
TGTGCCATCAGTGAGTCGGGACAGGGAGCAAACTATGGCTACACCTTC
>TRBJ1-2|TRBD1|12|many|TRBV20-1
CSASKTGAGYTF
TGCAGTGCTAGTAAGACAGGGGCTGGCTACACCTTC
>TRBJ1-6|.|14|many|TRBV12-3/TRBV12-4
CASSSGLANSPLHF
TGTGCCAGCAGTTCCGGCCTCGCGAATTCACCCCTCCACTTT
>TRBJ2-5|.|14|few|TRBV11-2
CASSLVREKETQYF
TGTGCCAGCAGCTTAGTCCGCGAAAAAGAGACCCAGTACTTC